One sample yielded the 15 T cell receptor beta chains listed below, sequenced in a study of blood T cell repertoires in COVID-19. TCRdb keeps only in-frame clones here, not all; method: immunoSEQ multiplex PCR. The table has around 19,000 clones, about four fifths seen once. The sample taken for sequencing was peripheral blood. These receptors all come from a man older than 75 with acute or convalescent COVID-19.

The V and J genes are TRBV15 and TRBJ1-1; D not certain. Germline-derived CDR1 and CDR2 are LNHNV and YYDKDF (reference sequence). This CDR3 contains 13 residues. Trimming took 4 bases from V and 1 from J, leaving 7 bases between them. CDR3 in amino acids: CATSTTRNTEAFF. The CDR3 nucleotides read TGTGCCACCAGCACTACTCGGAACACTGAAGCTTTCTTT.

This chain joins TRBV19 and TRBJ1-1; 10 positions match TRBD1. The germline CDR1 and CDR2 sequences are LNHDA and SQIVND (reference sequence). V was clipped by 6 bases and J by 4 bases; unmatched bases: 5. The CDR3 runs to 14 residues. CDR3 nucleotides: TGTGCCAGTAGCCGGGACAGGGGTGGCACTGAAGCTTTCTTT. Translating gives CASSRDRGGTEAFF.

V and J are TRBV7-2 and TRBJ1-5; D unclear. Germline CDR1 reads SGHTA; CDR2 reads FQGNSA. Trimming took off 3 bases at V and 7 bases at J, with 7 bases between the two ends. The CDR3 length is 12 residues. For the CDR3, the DNA is TGTGCCAGCAGCTTCGGTCGGCAGCCCCAGCATTTT. It encodes CASSFGRQPQHF. The full variable domain, with the rest looked up from reference TRBV7-2 and TRBJ1-5, is GAGVSQSPSNKVTEKGKDVELRCDPISGHTALYWYRQSLGQGLEFLIYFQGNSAPDKSGLPSDRFSAERTGGSVSTLTIQRTQQEDSAVYLCASSFGRQPQHFGDGTRLSIL.

This rearrangement joins TRBV5-1 to TRBJ2-1, with 8 bases matching TRBD2. Germline loops: CDR1 SGHRS, CDR2 YFSETQ. This CDR3 comprises 16 residues. After removal of 4 bases from V and 3 bases from J, the junction contained 9 bases not matched to a gene. The CDR3, as DNA: TGCGCCAGCAGCGGGAACAGCGGGAGTGTCTACAATGAGCAGTTCTTC. Encoded protein: CASSGNSGSVYNEQFF.

This clone was seen just once. The J gene is TRBJ2-6, the V gene TRBV15; TRBD1 matches at 8 bases. Germline lookup yields CDR1 LNHNV and CDR2 YYDKDF (reference sequence). Trimming at V came to 2 bases and at J to 1 base, leaving 1 base not matched to a gene. The CDR3 is made up of 16 amino acids. The CDR3 reads CATSRYRGSGANVLTF. The CDR3 bases are TGTGCCACCAGCAGATACAGGGGGTCTGGGGCCAACGTCCTGACTTTC.

This rearrangement joins TRBV5-1 to TRBJ1-5, with a tentative D call TRBD1 (6 bases). Deletions cut 4 bases from V and 4 bases from J, with 15 bases between. This CDR3 is 15 amino acids long. CDR1 SGHRS and CDR2 YFSETQ come from the germline V gene. The CDR3 loop reads CASSPGPQGNQPQHF. In DNA, the CDR3 is TGCGCCAGCAGCCCAGGGCCCCAGGGGAATCAGCCCCAGCATTTT.

In this sample, this clone turned up once. The genes are TRBV11-2 and TRBJ2-1; 13 bases agree with TRBD2. V shed 1 base and J 8 bases; nucleotides not matched to a gene: 2. Per germline, CDR1 SGHAT and CDR2 FQNNGV. The CDR3 is 15 residues long. CDR3 in DNA: TGTGCCAGCAGCTTAGGACTAGCGGGAGGATATGAGCAGTTCTTC. Residues: CASSLGLAGGYEQFF.

V and J are TRBV6-2 or TRBV6-3 and TRBJ1-1, with 7 bases lining up with TRBD1. This CDR3 is built from 17 residues. Looked up from germline, CDR1 is MNHEY and CDR2 is SVGEGT. V lost 0 bases, J lost 0 bases, and 7 bases stayed unmatched. The CDR3 spells CASSYSGTVSLNTEAFF. CDR3 sequence (DNA): TGTGCCAGCAGTTACTCGGGGACAGTCAGCTTGAACACTGAAGCTTTCTTT.

This chain connects TRBV11-2 to TRBJ1-3; TRBD1 matches at 8 bases. Germline V gene data show CDR1 as SGHAT and CDR2 as FQNNGV. The CDR3 consists of 16 residues. Unmatched junction bases numbered 9, after V lost 6 bases and J lost 2 bases. This chain's CDR3 is CASRPQGAQAGNTIYF. The CDR3 bases are TGTGCCAGCAGGCCGCAGGGGGCGCAGGCTGGAAACACCATATATTTT. The whole variable domain, remainder taken from reference TRBV11-2 and TRBJ1-3, is EAGVAQSPRYKIIEKRQSVAFWCNPISGHATLYWYQQILGQGPKLLIQFQNNGVVDDSQLPKDRFSAERLKGVDSTLKIQPAKLEDSAVYLCASRPQGAQAGNTIYFGEGSWLTVV.

The rearrangement links TRBV20-1 to TRBJ1-1; D call uncertain. This CDR3 contains 12 residues. V lost 3 bases and J 1 base, leaving 6 bases between the germline ends. CDR1 is DFQATT and CDR2 is SNEGSKA in the germline V gene (reference sequence). CDR3 sequence reads: CSASTANTEAFF. The CDR3 region has the DNA TGCAGTGCTAGTACTGCGAACACTGAAGCTTTCTTT.

The chain links TRBV5-1 to TRBJ1-2, with D unclear. V lost 0 bases, J lost 8 bases, and 14 bases lay in between. Germline-derived CDR1 and CDR2 are SGHRS and YFSETQ. The CDR3 consists of 14 residues. Here the CDR3 reads CASSLVDQRAGYTF. The CDR3 DNA sequence: TGCGCCAGCAGCTTGGTGGATCAGAGAGCGGGCTACACCTTC.

J is TRBJ1-3 and V is TRBV7-8; D gene uncertain. The V gene's germline CDR1 is SGHVS and CDR2 FQNEAQ. The CDR3 loop spans 17 amino acids. V shed 5 bases and J shed 3 bases, with 20 bases lying between them. The CDR3 here is CASSPITRPQNGNTIYF. CDR3 coding DNA: TGTGCCAGCAGCCCAATAACCAGGCCACAGAATGGAAACACCATATATTTT.

The gene calls are TRBV18 and TRBJ2-1, with a tentative D call TRBD1 (5 bases). The CDR3 has 14 residues. CDR1 KGHSH and CDR2 LQKENI come from the germline V gene. Trimming stripped 3 bases from V and 2 bases from J, with 8 bases between. The CDR3 nucleotides read TGTGCCAGCTCACCTTCGACAGCCTACAATGAGCAGTTCTTC. The encoded protein is CASSPSTAYNEQFF.

The chain carries TRBV18 and TRBJ1-4, with D possibly being TRBD1 (6 bases). V lost 8 bases, J lost 0 bases, and 10 bases lay in between. This CDR3 has 14 amino acids. CDR1 and CDR2 from the germline V gene are KGHSH and LQKENI. CDR3 in amino acids: CASRGQTTNEKLFF. The CDR3 DNA reads as TGTGCCAGCCGAGGACAGACAACTAATGAAAAACTGTTTTTT.

This clone was found a few times. The V gene is TRBV5-1, the J gene TRBJ2-5; 11 bases are a match to TRBD2. V lost 4 bases, J lost 5 bases, and 10 bases stayed unmatched. The V gene's germline CDR1 is SGHRS and CDR2 YFSETQ. The CDR3 has 16 amino acids. Written as DNA, the CDR3 is TGCGCCAGCAGCCCAACCGGACTAGCGGGTTTTGAGACCCAGTACTTC. Encoded protein: CASSPTGLAGFETQYF.